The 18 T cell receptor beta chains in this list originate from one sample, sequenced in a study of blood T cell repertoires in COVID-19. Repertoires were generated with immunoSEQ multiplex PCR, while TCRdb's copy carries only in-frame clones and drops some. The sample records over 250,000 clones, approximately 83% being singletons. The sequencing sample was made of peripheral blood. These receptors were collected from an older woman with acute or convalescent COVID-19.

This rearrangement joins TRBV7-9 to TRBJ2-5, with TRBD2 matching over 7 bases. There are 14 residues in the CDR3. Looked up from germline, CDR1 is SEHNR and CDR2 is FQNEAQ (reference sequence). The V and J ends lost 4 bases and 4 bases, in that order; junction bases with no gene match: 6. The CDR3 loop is CASSYGGGAETQYF. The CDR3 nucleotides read TGTGCCAGCAGCTACGGGGGAGGGGCAGAGACCCAGTACTTC.

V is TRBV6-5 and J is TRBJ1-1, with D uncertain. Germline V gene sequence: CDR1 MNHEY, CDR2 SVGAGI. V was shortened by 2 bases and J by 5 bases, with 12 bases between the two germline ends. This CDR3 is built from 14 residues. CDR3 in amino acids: CASSYGLGRTEAFF. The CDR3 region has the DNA TGTGCCAGCAGTTACGGACTAGGCAGGACTGAAGCTTTCTTT.

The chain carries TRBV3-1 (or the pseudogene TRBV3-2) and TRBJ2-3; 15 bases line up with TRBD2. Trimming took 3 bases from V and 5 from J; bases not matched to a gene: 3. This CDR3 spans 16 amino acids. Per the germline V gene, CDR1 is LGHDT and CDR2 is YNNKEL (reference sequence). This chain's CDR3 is CASSQGLAGGQDTQYF. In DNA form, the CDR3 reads TGTGCCAGCAGCCAGGGACTAGCGGGGGGTCAAGATACGCAGTATTTT.

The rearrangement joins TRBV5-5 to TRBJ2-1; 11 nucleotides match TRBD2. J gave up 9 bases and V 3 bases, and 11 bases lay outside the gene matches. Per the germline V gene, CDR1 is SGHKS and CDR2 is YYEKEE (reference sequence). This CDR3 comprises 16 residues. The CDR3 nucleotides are TGTGCCAGCAGCTCGAGCCCTAGCGGGGGGAAAGCTGAGCAGTTCTTC. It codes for CASSSSPSGGKAEQFF.

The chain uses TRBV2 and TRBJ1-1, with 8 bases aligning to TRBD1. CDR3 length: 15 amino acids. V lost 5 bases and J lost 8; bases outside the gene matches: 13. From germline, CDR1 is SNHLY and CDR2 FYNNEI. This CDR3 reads CASSTSETGVGEAFF. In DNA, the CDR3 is TGTGCCAGCAGTACATCAGAGACAGGGGTGGGAGAAGCTTTCTTT. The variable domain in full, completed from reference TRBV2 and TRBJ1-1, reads EPEVTQTPSHQVTQMGQEVILRCVPISNHLYFYWYRQILGQKVEFLVSFYNNEISEKSEIFDDQFSVERPDGSNFTLKIRSTKLEDSAMYFCASSTSETGVGEAFFGQGTRLTVV.

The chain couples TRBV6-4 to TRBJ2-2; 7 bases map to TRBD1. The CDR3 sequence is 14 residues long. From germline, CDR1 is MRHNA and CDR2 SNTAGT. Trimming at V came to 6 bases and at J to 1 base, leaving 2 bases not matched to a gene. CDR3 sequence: CASRNRGNTGELFF. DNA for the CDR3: TGTGCCAGCAGGAACAGGGGGAACACCGGGGAGCTGTTTTTT.

CDR3 amino acids: CAWNRRPDNEKLFF. Written as DNA, the CDR3 is TGTGCCTGGAATAGGCGGCCAGATAATGAAAAACTGTTTTTT. The chain couples TRBV30 to TRBJ1-4; D is ambiguous. Deletions cut 4 bases from V and 4 bases from J, with 13 bases between. Per germline, CDR1 GTSNPN and CDR2 SVGIG (reference sequence). This CDR3 has 14 residues. The variable domain in full, completed from reference TRBV30 and TRBJ1-4, reads SQTIHQWPATLVQPVGSPLSLECTVEGTSNPNLYWYRQAAGRGLQLLFYSVGIGQISSEVPQNLSASRPQDRQFILSSKKLLLSDSGFYLCAWNRRPDNEKLFFGSGTQLSVL.

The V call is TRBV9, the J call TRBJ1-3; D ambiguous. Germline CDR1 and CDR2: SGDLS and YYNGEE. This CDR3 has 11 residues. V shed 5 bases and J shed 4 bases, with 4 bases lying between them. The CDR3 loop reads CASREGNTIYF. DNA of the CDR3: TGTGCCAGCAGGGAGGGAAACACCATATATTTT.

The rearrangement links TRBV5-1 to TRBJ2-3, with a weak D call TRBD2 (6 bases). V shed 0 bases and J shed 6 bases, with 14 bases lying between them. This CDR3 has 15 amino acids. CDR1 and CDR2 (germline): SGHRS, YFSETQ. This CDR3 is CASSLAGGPQDTQYF. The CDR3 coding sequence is TGCGCCAGCAGCTTGGCCGGGGGACCACAGGATACGCAGTATTTT.

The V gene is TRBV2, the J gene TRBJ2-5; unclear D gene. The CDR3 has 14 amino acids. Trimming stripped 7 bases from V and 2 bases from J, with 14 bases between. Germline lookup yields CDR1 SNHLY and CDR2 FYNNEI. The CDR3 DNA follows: TGTGCCAGCAAAAGAACAGTAACTCAAGAGACCCAGTACTTC. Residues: CASKRTVTQETQYF.

CDR3 amino acids: CASRQGFESTEAFF. The CDR3 nucleotides are TGTGCCAGTAGACAGGGCTTCGAGAGCACTGAAGCTTTCTTT. The J gene is TRBJ1-1, the V gene TRBV19, with a possible D match to TRBD1 (6 bases). V was pared by 6 bases and J by 4 bases, with 15 bases between. The CDR3 runs to 14 residues. Germline assignment: CDR1 LNHDA and CDR2 SQIVND (reference sequence). Full variable domain (remainder filled in from reference TRBV19 and TRBJ1-1): DGGITQSPKYLFRKEGQNVTLSCEQNLNHDAMYWYRQDPGQGLRLIYYSQIVNDFQKGDIAEGYSVSREKKESFPLTVTSAQKNPTAFYLCASRQGFESTEAFFGQGTRLTVV.

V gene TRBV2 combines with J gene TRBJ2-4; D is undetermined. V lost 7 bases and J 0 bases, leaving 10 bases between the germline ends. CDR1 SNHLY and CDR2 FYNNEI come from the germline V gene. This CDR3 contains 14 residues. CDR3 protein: CASMAELAKNIQYF. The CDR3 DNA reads TGTGCCAGCATGGCGGAACTAGCCAAAAACATTCAGTACTTC.

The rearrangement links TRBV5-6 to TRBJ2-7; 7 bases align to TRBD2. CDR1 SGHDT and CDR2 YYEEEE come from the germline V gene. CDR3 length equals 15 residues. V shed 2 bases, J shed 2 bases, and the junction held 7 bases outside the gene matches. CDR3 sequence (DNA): TGTGCCAGCAGCTTATCCCCCGGGGGGACCTACGAGCAGTACTTC. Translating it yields CASSLSPGGTYEQYF.

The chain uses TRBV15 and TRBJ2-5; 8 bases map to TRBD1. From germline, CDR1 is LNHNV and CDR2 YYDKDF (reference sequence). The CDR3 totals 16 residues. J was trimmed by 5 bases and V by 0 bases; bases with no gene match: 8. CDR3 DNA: TGTGCCACCAGCAGAGACCGTCAGGGGGCCGTTGAGACCCAGTACTTC. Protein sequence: CATSRDRQGAVETQYF. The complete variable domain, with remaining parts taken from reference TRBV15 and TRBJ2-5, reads DAMVIQNPRYQVTQFGKPVTLSCSQTLNHNVMYWYQQKSSQAPKLLFHYYDKDFNNEADTPDNFQSRRPNTSFCFLDIRSPGLGDTAMYLCATSRDRQGAVETQYFGPGTRLLVL.

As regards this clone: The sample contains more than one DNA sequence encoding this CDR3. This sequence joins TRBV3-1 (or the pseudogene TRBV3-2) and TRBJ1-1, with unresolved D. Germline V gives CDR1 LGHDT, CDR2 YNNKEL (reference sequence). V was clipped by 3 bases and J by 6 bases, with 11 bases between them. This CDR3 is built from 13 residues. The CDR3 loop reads CASSQGTGAEAFF. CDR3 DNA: TGTGCCAGCAGCCAGGGCACGGGAGCTGAAGCTTTCTTT.

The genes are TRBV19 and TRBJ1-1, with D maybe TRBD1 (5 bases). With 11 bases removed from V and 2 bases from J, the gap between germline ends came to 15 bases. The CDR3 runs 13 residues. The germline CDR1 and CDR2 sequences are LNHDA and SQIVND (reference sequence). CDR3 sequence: CASGGRFNTEAFF. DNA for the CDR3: TGTGCCTCCGGGGGTCGGTTTAACACTGAAGCTTTCTTT.

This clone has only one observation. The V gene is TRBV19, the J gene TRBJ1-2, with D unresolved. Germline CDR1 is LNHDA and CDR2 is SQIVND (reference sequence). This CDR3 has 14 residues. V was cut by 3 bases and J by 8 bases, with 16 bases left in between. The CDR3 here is CASSMRVRLEGYTF. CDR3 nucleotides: TGTGCCAGTAGTATGAGGGTACGGCTGGAGGGCTACACCTTC.

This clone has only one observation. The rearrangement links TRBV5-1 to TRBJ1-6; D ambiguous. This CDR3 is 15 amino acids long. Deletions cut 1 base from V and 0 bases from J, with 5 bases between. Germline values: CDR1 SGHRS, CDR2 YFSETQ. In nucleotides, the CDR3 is TGCGCCAGCAGCTTGCTGAGCTCCTATAATTCACCCCTCCACTTT. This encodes CASSLLSSYNSPLHF.